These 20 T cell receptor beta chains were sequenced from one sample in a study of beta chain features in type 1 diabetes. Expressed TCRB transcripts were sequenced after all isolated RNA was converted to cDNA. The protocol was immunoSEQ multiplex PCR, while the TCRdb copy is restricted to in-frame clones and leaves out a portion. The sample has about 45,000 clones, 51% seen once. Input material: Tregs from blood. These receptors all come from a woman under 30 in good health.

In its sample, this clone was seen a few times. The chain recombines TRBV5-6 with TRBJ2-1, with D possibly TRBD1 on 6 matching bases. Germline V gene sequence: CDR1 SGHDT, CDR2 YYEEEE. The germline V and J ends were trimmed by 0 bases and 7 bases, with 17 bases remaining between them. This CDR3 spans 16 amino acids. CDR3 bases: TGTGCCAGCAGCTTGGCAGCAGGGGCAAATTATAATGAGCAGTTCTTC. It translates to CASSLAAGANYNEQFF.

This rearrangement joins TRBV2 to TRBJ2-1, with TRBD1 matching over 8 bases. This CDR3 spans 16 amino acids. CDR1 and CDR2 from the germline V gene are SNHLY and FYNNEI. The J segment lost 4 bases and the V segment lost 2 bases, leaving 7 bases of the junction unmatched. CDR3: CASSERGTGDYNEQFF. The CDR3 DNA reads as TGTGCCAGCAGTGAAAGGGGGACAGGCGATTACAATGAGCAGTTCTTC. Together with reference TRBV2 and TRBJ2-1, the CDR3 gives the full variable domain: EPEVTQTPSHQVTQMGQEVILRCVPISNHLYFYWYRQILGQKVEFLVSFYNNEISEKSEIFDDQFSVERPDGSNFTLKIRSTKLEDSAMYFCASSERGTGDYNEQFFGPGTRLTVL.

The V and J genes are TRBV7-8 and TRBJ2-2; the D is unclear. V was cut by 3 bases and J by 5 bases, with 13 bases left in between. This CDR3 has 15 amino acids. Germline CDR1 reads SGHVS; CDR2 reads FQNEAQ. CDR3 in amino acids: CASSFLRQWTGELFF. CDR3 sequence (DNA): TGTGCCAGCAGCTTTCTGAGGCAATGGACCGGGGAGCTGTTTTTT.

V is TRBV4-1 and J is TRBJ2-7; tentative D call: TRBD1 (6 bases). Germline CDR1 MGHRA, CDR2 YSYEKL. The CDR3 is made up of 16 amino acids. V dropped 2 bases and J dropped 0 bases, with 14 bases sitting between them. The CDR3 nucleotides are TGCGCCAGCAGCCAACCCGGGACATGGAGCTCCTACGAGCAGTACTTC. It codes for CASSQPGTWSSYEQYF.

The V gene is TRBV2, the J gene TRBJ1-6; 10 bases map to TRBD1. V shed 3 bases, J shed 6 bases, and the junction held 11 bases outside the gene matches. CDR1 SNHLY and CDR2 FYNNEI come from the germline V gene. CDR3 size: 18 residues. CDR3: CASSDAGQGRLFNSPLHF. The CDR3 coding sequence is TGTGCCAGCAGTGACGCGGGACAGGGGCGACTGTTTAATTCACCCCTCCACTTT. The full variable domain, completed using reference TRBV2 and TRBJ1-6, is EPEVTQTPSHQVTQMGQEVILRCVPISNHLYFYWYRQILGQKVEFLVSFYNNEISEKSEIFDDQFSVERPDGSNFTLKIRSTKLEDSAMYFCASSDAGQGRLFNSPLHFGNGTRLTVT.

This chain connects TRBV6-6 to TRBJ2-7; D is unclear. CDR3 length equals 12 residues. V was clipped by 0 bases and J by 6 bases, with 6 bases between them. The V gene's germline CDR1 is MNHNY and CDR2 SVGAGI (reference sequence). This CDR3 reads CASSYSTPEQYF. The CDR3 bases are TGTGCCAGCAGTTACTCGACTCCCGAGCAGTACTTC.

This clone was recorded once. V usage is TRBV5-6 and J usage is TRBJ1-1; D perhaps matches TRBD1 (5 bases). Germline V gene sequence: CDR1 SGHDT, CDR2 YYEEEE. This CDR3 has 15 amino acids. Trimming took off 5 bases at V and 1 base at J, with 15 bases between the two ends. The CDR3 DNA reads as TGTGCCAGCAGTAAGGCAGGGAACCCGAACACTGAAGCTTTCTTT. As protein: CASSKAGNPNTEAFF. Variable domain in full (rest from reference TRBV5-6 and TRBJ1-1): DAGVTQSPTHLIKTRGQQVTLRCSPKSGHDTVSWYQQALGQGPQFIFQYYEEEERQRGNFPDRFSGHQFPNYSSELNVNALLLGDSALYLCASSKAGNPNTEAFFGQGTRLTVV.

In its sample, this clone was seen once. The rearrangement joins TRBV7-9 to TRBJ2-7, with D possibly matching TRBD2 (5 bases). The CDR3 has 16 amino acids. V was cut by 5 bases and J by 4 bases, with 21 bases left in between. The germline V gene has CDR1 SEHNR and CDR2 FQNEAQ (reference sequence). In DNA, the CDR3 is TGTGCCAGCAGCCCCGGAGGATATCTCGGTATATACGAGCAGTACTTC. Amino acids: CASSPGGYLGIYEQYF.

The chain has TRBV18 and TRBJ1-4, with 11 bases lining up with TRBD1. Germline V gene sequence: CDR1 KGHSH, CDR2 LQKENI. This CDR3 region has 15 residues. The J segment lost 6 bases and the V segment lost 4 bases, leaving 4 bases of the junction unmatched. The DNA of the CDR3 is TGTGCCAGCTCACTCCCGGGACAGGGGGATGAAAAACTGTTTTTT. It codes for CASSLPGQGDEKLFF.

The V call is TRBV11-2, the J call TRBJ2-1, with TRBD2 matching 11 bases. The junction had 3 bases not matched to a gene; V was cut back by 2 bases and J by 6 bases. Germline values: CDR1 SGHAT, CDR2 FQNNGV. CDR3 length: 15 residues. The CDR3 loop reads CASSLIAGGINEQFF. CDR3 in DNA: TGTGCCAGCAGCTTAATAGCGGGAGGGATCAATGAGCAGTTCTTC.

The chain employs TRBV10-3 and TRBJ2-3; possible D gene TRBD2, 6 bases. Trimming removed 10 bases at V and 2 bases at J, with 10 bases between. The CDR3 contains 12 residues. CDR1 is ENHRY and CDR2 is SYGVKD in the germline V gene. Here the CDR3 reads CATGGNTDTQYF. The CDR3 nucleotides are TGTGCCACCGGCGGGAACACAGATACGCAGTATTTT.

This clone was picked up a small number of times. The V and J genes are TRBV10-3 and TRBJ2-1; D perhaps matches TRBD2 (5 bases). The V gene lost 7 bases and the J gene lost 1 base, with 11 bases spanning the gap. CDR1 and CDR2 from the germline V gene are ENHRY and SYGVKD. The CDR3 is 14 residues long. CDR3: CAIKPSQSYNEQFF. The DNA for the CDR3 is TGTGCCATCAAGCCTAGCCAGTCCTACAATGAGCAGTTCTTC.

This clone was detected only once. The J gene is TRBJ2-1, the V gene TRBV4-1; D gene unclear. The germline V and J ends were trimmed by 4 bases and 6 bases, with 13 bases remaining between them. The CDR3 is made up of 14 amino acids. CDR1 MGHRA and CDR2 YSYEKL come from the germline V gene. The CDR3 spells CASSPPGWVNEQFF. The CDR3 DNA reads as TGCGCCAGCAGCCCCCCCGGGTGGGTCAATGAGCAGTTCTTC.

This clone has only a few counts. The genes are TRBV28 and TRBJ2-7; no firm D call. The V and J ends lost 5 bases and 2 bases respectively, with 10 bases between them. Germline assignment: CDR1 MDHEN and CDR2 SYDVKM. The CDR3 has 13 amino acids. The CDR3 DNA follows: TGTGCCAGCAGTGATGACAAGACCTACGAGCAGTACTTC. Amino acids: CASSDDKTYEQYF.

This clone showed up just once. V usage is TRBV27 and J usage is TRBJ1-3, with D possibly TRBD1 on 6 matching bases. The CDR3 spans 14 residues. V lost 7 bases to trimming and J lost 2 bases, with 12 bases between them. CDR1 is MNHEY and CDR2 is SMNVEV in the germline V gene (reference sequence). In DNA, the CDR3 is TGTGCCAGCACCGATAACAGGGCTGGAAACACCATATATTTT. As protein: CASTDNRAGNTIYF.

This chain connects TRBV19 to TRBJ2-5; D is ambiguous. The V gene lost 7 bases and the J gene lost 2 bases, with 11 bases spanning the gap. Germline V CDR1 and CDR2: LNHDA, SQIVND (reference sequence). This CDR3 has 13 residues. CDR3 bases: TGTGCCAGTAAATTCCGCCTACAAGAGACCCAGTACTTC. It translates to CASKFRLQETQYF.

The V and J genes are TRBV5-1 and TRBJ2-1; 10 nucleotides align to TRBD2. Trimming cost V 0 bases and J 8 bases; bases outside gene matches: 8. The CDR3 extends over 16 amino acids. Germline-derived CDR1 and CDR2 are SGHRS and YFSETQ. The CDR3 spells CASSLAASGSLDEQFF. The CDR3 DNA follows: TGCGCCAGCAGCTTGGCAGCTAGCGGGAGTCTAGATGAGCAGTTCTTC.

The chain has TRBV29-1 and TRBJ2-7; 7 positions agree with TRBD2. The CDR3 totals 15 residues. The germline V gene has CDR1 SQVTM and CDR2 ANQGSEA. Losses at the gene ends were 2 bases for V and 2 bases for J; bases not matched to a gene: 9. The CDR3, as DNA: TGCAGCGTTGAAAGGGGTATCGGGGGGACCTACGAGCAGTACTTC. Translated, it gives CSVERGIGGTYEQYF.

The CDR3 DNA sequence: TGTGCCGGAGGGACAGGGGGCGTCGAGCAGTACTTC. Amino acids: CAGGTGGVEQYF. This chain connects TRBV2 to TRBJ2-5; 12 bases match TRBD1. The better agreement between TRBJ2-7 and the DNA end casts doubt on the J call. This CDR3 has 12 residues. The V gene's germline CDR1 is SNHLY and CDR2 FYNNEI.

The CDR3 nucleotides read TGCGCCAGCAGCCAAGAAGGAGGAATGAGCTCAGCCTCCTACGAGCAGTACTTC. It specifies CASSQEGGMSSASYEQYF. The rearrangement uses TRBV4-1 and TRBJ2-7; a possible D gene is TRBD2 (5 bases). The CDR3 runs to 18 residues. V lost 0 bases to trimming and J lost 0 bases, with 18 bases between them. CDR1 and CDR2 (germline): MGHRA, YSYEKL.